Below, 19 T cell receptor beta chains from the same sample are listed, as sequenced in a study of CXCR3-negative and CXCR3-positive naive CD8 T cells. The libraries of TRB cDNA were constructed through 5' RACE using UMI labels. From its re-call of the 5' RACE reads, TCRdb lists each CDR3 protein once, without DNA. The table for this sample gives about 82,000 distinct CDR3 sequences. The specimen was naive CXCR3- CD8+ T cells from blood. Subset described: CD45RO-CCR7+CD27+CD95- naive CD8+ T cells lacking CXCR3 (TNR3-). These receptors came from a human donor in good health. Some clones in this sample may be carry-over from other donors' samples.

This chain links TRBV4-3 with TRBJ1-1; TCRdb names TRBD1, which stays unverified in the absence of DNA. There are 19 residues in the CDR3. The germline V gene has CDR1 LGHNA and CDR2 YSLEER. The CDR3 sequence is CASSQDRDRGLGMNTEAFF.

This sequence joins TRBV27 and TRBJ1-1. Germline assignment: CDR1 MNHEY and CDR2 SMNVEV (reference sequence). CDR3 length equals 14 residues. The CDR3: CASSFGGAGTEAFF.

V gene TRBV29-1 combines with J gene TRBJ2-7. This CDR3 contains 12 residues. Germline lookup yields CDR1 SQVTM and CDR2 ANQGSEA. The CDR3 sequence is CSVEYFSGEQYF.

The chain couples TRBV29-1 to TRBJ2-7; TCRdb designates TRBD1, a call that cannot be tested without DNA. Germline V gene data show CDR1 as SQVTM and CDR2 as ANQGSEA. The CDR3 totals 15 residues. CDR3 in amino acids: CSVEDQEGSSYEQYF.

The chain has TRBV6-6 and TRBJ2-5; no DNA is available, so the TRBD1 call from TCRdb remains unchecked. Germline V gene data show CDR1 as MNHNY and CDR2 as SVGAGI (reference sequence). The CDR3 runs to 14 residues. The CDR3 sequence is CASSYEGQEETQYF.

This CDR3 is CASSRTLETDYEQYF. The chain has TRBV11-2 and TRBJ2-7. CDR1 is SGHAT, CDR2 FQNNGV, per germline. CDR3 length: 15 amino acids.

The chain is built from TRBV7-8 and TRBJ1-2; TCRdb calls TRBD1, which cannot be checked without DNA. Germline V CDR1 and CDR2: SGHVS, FQNEAQ. This CDR3 has 17 residues. The CDR3 sequence is CASSSGTGLSTNYGYTF.

V and J are TRBV11-2 and TRBJ1-5; TCRdb proposes TRBD1, but this gene call is untestable without DNA. The germline CDR1 and CDR2 sequences are SGHAT and FQNNGV. This CDR3 spans 16 amino acids. The CDR3 spells CASSLLTGYSNQPQHF.

The chain employs TRBV10-3 and TRBJ2-7; the TCRdb D gene call, TRBD1, has no DNA to confirm it. The CDR3 totals 15 residues. Germline V CDR1 and CDR2: ENHRY, SYGVKD. This chain's CDR3 is CAISESGQPSYEQYF.

The V and J genes are TRBV20-1 and TRBJ2-7; with no DNA, the TCRdb D assignment of TRBD1 cannot be verified. Germline CDR1 reads DFQATT; CDR2 reads SNEGSKA (reference sequence). The CDR3 length is 12 residues. The CDR3 protein is CSAQGLGFEQYF.

The chain combines TRBV5-1 with TRBJ2-7. Looked up from germline, CDR1 is SGHRS and CDR2 is YFSETQ. CDR3 size: 11 residues. The CDR3 sequence is CASSFGYEQYF.

J is TRBJ2-5 and V is TRBV4-2. CDR3 length equals 13 residues. Germline V gene data show CDR1 as LGHNA and CDR2 as YNFKEQ. CDR3 protein: CASSQEFPETQYF.

The chain combines TRBV11-3 with TRBJ2-5; TCRdb designates TRBD2, a call that cannot be tested without DNA. The V gene's germline CDR1 is SGHNT and CDR2 YENEEA. This CDR3 region has 13 residues. This CDR3 is CASTVSPETTQYF.

This sequence joins TRBV29-1 and TRBJ2-6. The length of the CDR3 is 14 residues. Germline V gene sequence: CDR1 SQVTM, CDR2 ANQGSEA. Here the CDR3 reads CSVLHSAGANVLTF.

V and J are TRBV7-9 and TRBJ1-1; TCRdb proposes TRBD1, but this gene call is untestable without DNA. There are 13 residues in the CDR3. Germline V gene lookup returns CDR1 SEHNR and CDR2 FQNEAQ (reference sequence). The CDR3 here is CASSSPKNTEAFF.

The V and J genes are TRBV14 and TRBJ2-7; TCRdb's D gene call, TRBD2, goes unchecked for lack of DNA. The CDR3 runs 15 residues. Per germline, CDR1 SGHDN and CDR2 FVKESK. The CDR3 spells CASSRDYLMAHEQYF.

The CDR3 reads CASSAALGDRGGDTQYF. The gene calls are TRBV12-3 or TRBV12-4 and TRBJ2-3; the D call of TRBD1 rests on TCRdb alone, since no DNA is present to check it. The CDR3 extends over 17 amino acids.

This chain joins TRBV13 and TRBJ1-2; TCRdb returns TRBD1, unconfirmable since there is no DNA. The V gene's germline CDR1 is PRHDT and CDR2 FYEKMQ (reference sequence). This CDR3 contains 13 residues. The CDR3 is CASSPTGNYGYTF.

V gene TRBV20-1 combines with J gene TRBJ1-2; TCRdb lists TRBD1, though no DNA is available to test this call. The CDR3 totals 16 residues. Per germline, CDR1 DFQATT and CDR2 SNEGSKA (reference sequence). CDR3: CSAPLGTGDLGYGYTF.